Presented here are 21 T cell receptor beta chains from one specimen sequenced in a study of blood T cells in healthy people across ages. Using a J-beta primer mix together with a sample-barcoded 5' primer, a second PCR was run for about 6 to 11 cycles. TCRdb re-derived calls from the 5' RACE reads in MiXCR, one entry per CDR3 protein. The table has about 690,000 distinct CDR3 sequences, around two fifths seen once. Sequencing was performed on blood. All receptors derive from a man at least 80 years old in good health.

This clonotype occurred many times. The gene calls are TRBV6-2 or TRBV6-3 and TRBJ2-6, with D unclear. V lost 4 bases and J lost 4, with 14 bases in between. CDR1 and CDR2 from the germline V gene are MNHEY and SVGEGT. The length of the CDR3 is 16 residues. The CDR3 loop reads CASSWLGSGGANVLTF. CDR3 nucleotide sequence: TGTGCCAGCAGTTGGCTCGGGTCTGGCGGGGCCAACGTCCTGACTTTC.

The chain employs TRBV2 and TRBJ2-5, with TRBD1 as a possible D gene (5 bases). With the DNA end fitting TRBJ2-7 better, the J assignment may be wrong. Germline assignment: CDR1 SNHLY and CDR2 FYNNEI. CDR3 length: 13 residues. The CDR3, as DNA: TGTGCCAGCAGTGTGACCTACAGGTACGAGCAGTACTTC. This translates into CASSVTYRYEQYF.

This clonotype was detected only once. The chain joins TRBV12-3 or TRBV12-4 to TRBJ2-4; perhaps D is TRBD1 or TRBD2 (5 bases each). The J call is uncertain, as TRBJ2-7 better fits the DNA end. The CDR3 is made up of 16 amino acids. The DNA for the CDR3 is TGTGCCAGCAGTTTAGCGCGGGCAGGGTGGCCCTACGAGCAGTACTTC. Residues: CASSLARAGWPYEQYF.

The chain uses TRBV6-2 or TRBV6-3 and TRBJ1-1; D is unclear. CDR3 length: 14 residues. From germline, CDR1 is MNHEY and CDR2 SVGEGT. Trimming cost V 1 base and J 4 bases, with 10 bases left between them. The DNA for the CDR3 is TGTGCCAGCAGTTACTACAGAGAGGCCACTGAAGCTTTCTTT. It translates to CASSYYREATEAFF.

The gene calls are TRBV5-1 and TRBJ1-2; 7 nucleotides match TRBD1. This CDR3 has 14 residues. The junction had 6 bases not matched to a gene; V was cut back by 3 bases and J by 4 bases. Germline V gene data show CDR1 as SGHRS and CDR2 as YFSETQ. The DNA of the CDR3 is TGCGCCAGCAGCTCGATGCAGGGGGGCTATGGCTACACCTTC. Protein product: CASSSMQGGYGYTF.

This rearrangement joins TRBV7-9 to TRBJ1-4; D not certain. Germline V gene lookup returns CDR1 SEHNR and CDR2 FQNEAQ (reference sequence). Trimming took 1 base from V and 8 from J, leaving 14 bases between them. The CDR3 loop spans 15 amino acids. The chain's CDR3 is CASSLGSGEMEKLFF. The CDR3 nucleotides are TGTGCCAGCAGCTTAGGATCGGGAGAGATGGAAAAACTGTTTTTT.

The V call is TRBV12-5, the J call TRBJ2-7; D remains ambiguous. The DNA end is more similar to TRBJ2-5, so the J call may be wrong. Germline V CDR1 and CDR2: LGHNT, FRNRAP. This CDR3 is 13 amino acids long. CDR3 amino acids: CASGSPSEETQYF. CDR3 coding DNA: TGTGCTAGTGGTTCGCCCAGCGAAGAGACCCAGTACTTC.

This clonotype was counted between two and nine times. The chain has TRBV11-2 and TRBJ1-4; 10 bases are a match to TRBD1. Per germline, CDR1 SGHAT and CDR2 FQNNGV. The CDR3 sequence is 15 residues long. The V segment lost 3 bases and the J segment 8 bases; nucleotides outside the gene matches: 6. Here the CDR3 DNA reads TGTGCCAGCAGCTTCGGGACAGGGGTTAAAGAAAAACTGTTTTTT. It translates to CASSFGTGVKEKLFF.

V usage is TRBV27 and J usage is TRBJ1-1, with 10 bases identical to TRBD1. The CDR3 totals 16 residues. Germline CDR1 and CDR2: MNHEY and SMNVEV (reference sequence). After removal of 3 bases from V and 0 bases from J, the junction contained 4 bases not matched to a gene. The CDR3 nucleotides read TGTGCCAGCAGTTTGGGACAGGGGTACATGAACACTGAAGCTTTCTTT. Amino acid sequence: CASSLGQGYMNTEAFF.

This clonotype was seen only a few times. The J gene is TRBJ2-4, the V gene TRBV6-5, with TRBD1 matching over 10 bases. The germline CDR1 and CDR2 sequences are MNHEY and SVGAGI. The CDR3 runs to 15 residues. J lost 9 bases, V lost 6 bases, and 11 bases had no gene match. For the CDR3, the DNA is TGTGCCAGCAGCGCTACCGGGACAGGGGTCTCCATTCAGTACTTC. Residues: CASSATGTGVSIQYF.

This clonotype has only a few counts. This chain connects TRBV7-2 to TRBJ2-1; 8 positions match TRBD2. The CDR3 length is 15 residues. Per germline, CDR1 SGHTA and CDR2 FQGNSA. Losses at the gene ends were 2 bases for V and 7 bases for J; bases not matched to a gene: 7. In DNA form, the CDR3 reads TGTGCCAGCAGCTTAAGCGGGAGTCAGAAAAATGAGCAGTTCTTC. It yields the protein CASSLSGSQKNEQFF.

About this clonotype itself: A much more abundant neighbour one base away suggests this may be a read error. The J gene is TRBJ2-5, the V gene TRBV7-3; D call uncertain. The DNA matches TRBJ2-7 better at its end, which makes the J call doubtful. The CDR3 is 14 amino acids. Germline V gene data show CDR1 as SGHTA and CDR2 as FQGTGA. For the CDR3, the DNA is TGTGCCAGCAGCGTAACTGGCCTCTTCGACGAGCAGTACTTC. Residues: CASSVTGLFDEQYF.

The V and J genes are TRBV6-5 and TRBJ2-1, with 9 positions matching TRBD1. V shed 5 bases and J 9 bases; nucleotides not matched to a gene: 14. The V gene's germline CDR1 is MNHEY and CDR2 SVGAGI. CDR3 size: 16 residues. The CDR3 protein is CASSPHRGRSSGEQFF. Here the CDR3 DNA reads TGTGCCAGCAGTCCGCACAGGGGGCGATCGTCGGGTGAGCAGTTCTTC.

The sample holds a few counts of this clonotype. The chain links TRBV5-1 to TRBJ2-7, with 9 bases that match TRBD1. Per the germline V gene, CDR1 is SGHRS and CDR2 is YFSETQ. Trimming cost V 3 bases and J 0 bases; bases outside gene matches: 10. The CDR3 has 17 amino acids. The DNA of the CDR3 is TGCGCCAGCAGCTACAGCCCGGGACAGGGCATCTCCTACGAGCAGTACTTC. Encoded protein: CASSYSPGQGISYEQYF.

The chain has TRBV2 and TRBJ2-1; maybe TRBD2 (6 bases). Trimming took off 1 base at V and 3 bases at J, with 13 bases between the two ends. This CDR3 comprises 16 residues. Germline V gene sequence: CDR1 SNHLY, CDR2 FYNNEI. The CDR3 sequence is CASSEDAGSLYNEQFF. For the CDR3, the DNA is TGTGCCAGCAGTGAAGACGCGGGGTCCCTCTACAATGAGCAGTTCTTC.

The chain has TRBV7-2 and TRBJ2-3; 8 nucleotides match TRBD2. Trimming removed 2 bases from V and 3 bases from J; junction bases left unmatched: 10. The germline V gene encodes CDR1 SGHTA and CDR2 FQGNSA. CDR3 length equals 17 residues. CDR3 sequence reads: CASSLTIRGGSTDTQYF. The CDR3 DNA follows: TGTGCCAGCAGCTTAACGATTCGCGGGGGGTCGACAGATACGCAGTATTTT. Filled out from reference TRBV7-2 and TRBJ2-3, the complete variable domain reads GAGVSQSPSNKVTEKGKDVELRCDPISGHTALYWYRQSLGQGLEFLIYFQGNSAPDKSGLPSDRFSAERTGGSVSTLTIQRTQQEDSAVYLCASSLTIRGGSTDTQYFGPGTRLTVL.

In its sample, this clonotype was seen many times. The J gene is TRBJ2-7, the V gene TRBV5-1, with D uncertain. The V gene's germline CDR1 is SGHRS and CDR2 YFSETQ. This CDR3 region has 13 residues. Trimming removed 2 bases from V and 1 base from J, with 7 bases in between. The CDR3 region is CASSFHQSYEQYF. The CDR3 nucleotides are TGCGCCAGCAGCTTTCACCAATCCTACGAGCAGTACTTC.

The genes are TRBV6-5 and TRBJ2-7, with D unresolved. CDR1 and CDR2 (germline): MNHEY, SVGAGI. V shed 2 bases and J shed 6 bases, with 11 bases lying between them. The CDR3 length is 13 residues. The CDR3: CASSYGTPPEQYF. The CDR3 nucleotides are TGTGCCAGCAGTTACGGTACTCCGCCCGAGCAGTACTTC.

The rearrangement links TRBV20-1 to TRBJ1-1; a possible D gene is TRBD1 (5 bases). Trimming cost V 7 bases and J 0 bases, with 21 bases left between them. Germline-derived CDR1 and CDR2 are DFQATT and SNEGSKA (reference sequence). CDR3 length equals 16 residues. The DNA of the CDR3 is TGCAGTGGGACACGTCTTGGGGCAGGGTTGAACACTGAAGCTTTCTTT. Translation gives CSGTRLGAGLNTEAFF.

This clonotype was found a few times. The chain uses TRBV10-2 and TRBJ2-3; 10 nucleotides line up with TRBD2. J gave up 0 bases and V 0 bases, and 6 bases lay outside the gene matches. This CDR3 has 18 amino acids. Germline CDR1 and CDR2: WSHSY and SAAADI. CDR3 sequence (DNA): TGCGCCAGCAGTGAGTCAGTAGCGGGGGGCGTTAGCACAGATACGCAGTATTTT. It encodes CASSESVAGGVSTDTQYF.

This clonotype showed up many times. This chain uses TRBV10-3 with TRBJ2-7; 7 positions match TRBD2. V lost 4 bases, J lost 6 bases, and 9 bases stayed unmatched. The CDR3 length is 14 residues. CDR1 and CDR2 from the germline V gene are ENHRY and SYGVKD. CDR3: CAISGAGGSSEQYF. CDR3 DNA sequence: TGTGCCATCAGTGGGGCCGGCGGGAGCTCCGAGCAGTACTTC.